The clone carrying this TCR beta chain was seen ten or more times. The source of the sample is a study of T cells after yellow fever vaccination. This CDR3 has 16 amino acids. The V gene end was trimmed by 6 bases and the J gene end by 2 bases; junction bases not matched to a gene: 12. CDR1 and CDR2 (germline): SNHLY, FYNNEI. TCRdb passed the 5' RACE reads through MiXCR, listing each CDR3 protein once. The sample lists roughly 68,000 distinct CDR3 sequences, under 8% occurring once. The source was CD8+ T cells sorted from PBMCs, collected about 49 days after the first yellow fever vaccination. V gene TRBV2 combines with J gene TRBJ2-5; 7 bases are a match to TRBD1. The receptor was derived from a man between 18 and 35 years old who received the YFV17D yellow fever vaccine. CDR3 bases: TGTGCCAGCAGCGGAAACAGGGGAGTTAGTCAAGAGACCCAGTACTTC. Encoded protein: CASSGNRGVSQETQYF.